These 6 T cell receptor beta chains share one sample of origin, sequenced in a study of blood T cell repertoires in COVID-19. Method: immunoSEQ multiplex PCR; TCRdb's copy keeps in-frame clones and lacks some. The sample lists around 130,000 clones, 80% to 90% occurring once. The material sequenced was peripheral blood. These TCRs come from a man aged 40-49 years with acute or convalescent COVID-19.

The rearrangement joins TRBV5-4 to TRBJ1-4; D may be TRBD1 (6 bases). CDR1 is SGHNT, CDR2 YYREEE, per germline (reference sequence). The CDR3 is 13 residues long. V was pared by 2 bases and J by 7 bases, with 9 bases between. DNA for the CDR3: TGTGCCAGCAGCTTCGGGACAACTGAAAAACTGTTTTTT. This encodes CASSFGTTEKLFF.

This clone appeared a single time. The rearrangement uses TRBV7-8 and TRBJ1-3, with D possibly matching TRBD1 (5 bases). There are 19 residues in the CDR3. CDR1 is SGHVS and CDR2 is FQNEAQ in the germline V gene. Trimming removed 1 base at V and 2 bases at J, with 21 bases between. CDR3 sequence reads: CASSLGTPDVLSPGNTIYF. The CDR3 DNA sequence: TGTGCCAGCAGCTTAGGGACACCTGACGTTTTATCTCCTGGAAACACCATATATTTT.

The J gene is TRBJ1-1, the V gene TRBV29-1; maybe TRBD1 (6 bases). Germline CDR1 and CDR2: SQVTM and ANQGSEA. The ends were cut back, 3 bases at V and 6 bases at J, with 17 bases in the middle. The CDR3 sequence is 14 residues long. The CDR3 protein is CSVDSLGGIPEAFF. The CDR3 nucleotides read TGCAGCGTTGATTCCCTAGGGGGTATCCCTGAAGCTTTCTTT. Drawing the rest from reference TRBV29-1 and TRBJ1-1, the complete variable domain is SAVISQKPSRDICQRGTSLTIQCQVDSQVTMMFWYRQQPGQSLTLIATANQGSEATYESGFVIDKFPISRPNLTFSTLTVSNMSPEDSSIYLCSVDSLGGIPEAFFGQGTRLTVV.

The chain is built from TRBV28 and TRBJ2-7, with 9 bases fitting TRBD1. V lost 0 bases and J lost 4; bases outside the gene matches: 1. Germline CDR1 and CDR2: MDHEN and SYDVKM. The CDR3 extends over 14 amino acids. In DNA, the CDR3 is TGTGCCAGCAGTTTATGGGACAGGGGTTACGAGCAGTACTTC. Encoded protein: CASSLWDRGYEQYF.

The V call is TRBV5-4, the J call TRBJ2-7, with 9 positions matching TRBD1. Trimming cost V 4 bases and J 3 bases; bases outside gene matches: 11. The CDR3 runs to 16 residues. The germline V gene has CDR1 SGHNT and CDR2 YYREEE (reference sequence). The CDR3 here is CASSPGTGSIFYEQYF. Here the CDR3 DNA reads TGTGCCAGCAGCCCCGGGACAGGGAGTATTTTCTACGAGCAGTACTTC.

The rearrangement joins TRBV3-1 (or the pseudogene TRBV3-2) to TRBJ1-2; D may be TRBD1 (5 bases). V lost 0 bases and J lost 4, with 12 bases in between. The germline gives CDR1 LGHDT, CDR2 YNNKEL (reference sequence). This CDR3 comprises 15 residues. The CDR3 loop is CASSQERGSVYGYTF. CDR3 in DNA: TGTGCCAGCAGCCAAGAAAGGGGTTCGGTCTATGGCTACACCTTC.